This TCR beta chain was found in a study of blood T cell repertoires in COVID-19. Study as a whole: PBMCs, B-cell-depleted T cells, or T cells provided the cDNA or gDNA that made up the material.

Measured with immunoSEQ multiplex PCR; TCRdb has only the in-frame clones, and not every one. Of some 140,000 clones in the sample, more than 80% were seen once. The CDR3 spans 18 residues. CDR1 is LNHNV, CDR2 YYDKDF, per germline (reference sequence). The germline V and J ends were trimmed by 0 bases and 0 bases, with 15 bases remaining between them. The J gene is TRBJ1-3, the V gene TRBV15; D unresolved. The sequenced sample was peripheral blood. The receptor's source is a man between 50 and 59 years old with acute or convalescent COVID-19. CDR3 region: CATSRDRRGASSGNTIYF. CDR3 DNA sequence: TGTGCCACCAGCAGAGATAGGCGGGGTGCCAGCTCTGGAAACACCATATATTTT.